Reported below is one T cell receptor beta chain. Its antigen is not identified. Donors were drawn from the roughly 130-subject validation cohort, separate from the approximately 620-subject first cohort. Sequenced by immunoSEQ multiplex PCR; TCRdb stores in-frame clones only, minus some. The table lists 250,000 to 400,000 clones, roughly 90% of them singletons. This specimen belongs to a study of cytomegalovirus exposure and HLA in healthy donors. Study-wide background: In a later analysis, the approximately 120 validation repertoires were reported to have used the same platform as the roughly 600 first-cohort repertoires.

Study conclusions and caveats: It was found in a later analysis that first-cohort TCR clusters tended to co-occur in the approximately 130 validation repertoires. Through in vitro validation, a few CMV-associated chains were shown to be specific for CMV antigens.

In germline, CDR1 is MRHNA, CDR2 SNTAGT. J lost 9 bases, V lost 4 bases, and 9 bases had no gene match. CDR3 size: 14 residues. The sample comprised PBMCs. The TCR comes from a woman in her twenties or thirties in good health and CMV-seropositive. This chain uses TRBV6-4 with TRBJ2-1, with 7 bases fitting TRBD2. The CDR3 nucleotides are TGTGCCAGCAGTGTCCTAGCGGAGGGGAGTGAGCAGTTCTTC. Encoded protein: CASSVLAEGSEQFF.